This T cell receptor beta chain was captured by sequencing in a study of response to subunit inactivated influenza vaccine. Overall study results and limits: Authors suggested seasonal influenza vaccinations each recruit few new T cells.

TCRdb called the RT-PCR reads again in MiXCR, with one record for every CDR3 protein. The sample has a few hundred thousand distinct CDR3 sequences; 13% to 15% are singletons. The CDR3 covers 15 residues. Trimming cost V 2 bases and J 6 bases, with 14 bases left between them. Germline CDR1 SEHNR, CDR2 FQNEAQ (reference sequence). This clonotype was seen a few times. The antigen is unknown. This specimen was PBMCs from blood, taken about 13 days after vaccination. The chain joins TRBV7-9 to TRBJ2-1; a weak D match, TRBD2 (6 bases). This clonotype was sampled from a middle-aged man who received an inactivated influenza vaccine. DNA of the CDR3: TGTGCCAGCAGCTTAAATATCGGGAGTACCAATGAGCAGTTCTTC. Translated: CASSLNIGSTNEQFF.